Shown below are 32 T cell receptor beta chains from a single sample sequenced in a study of blood T cell repertoires in COVID-19. Generated by immunoSEQ multiplex PCR, the TCRdb table keeps only in-frame clones and is missing some. The sample includes more than 85,000 clones, roughly four fifths of them seen just once. The material sequenced was peripheral blood. These receptor sequences come from a woman in her seventies with acute or convalescent COVID-19.

The rearrangement joins TRBV7-8 to TRBJ2-7; 8 positions match TRBD1. The J segment lost 7 bases and the V segment lost 5 bases, leaving 13 bases of the junction unmatched. The germline CDR1 and CDR2 sequences are SGHVS and FQNEAQ. The CDR3 totals 15 residues. For the CDR3, the DNA is TGTGCCAGCAGCGCAAGAGTCAGGACAGGGAATGAGCAGTACTTC. It codes for CASSARVRTGNEQYF.

This clone was counted a single time. The genes are TRBV7-9 and TRBJ1-1; D gene ambiguous. There are 14 residues in the CDR3. The germline gives CDR1 SEHNR, CDR2 FQNEAQ (reference sequence). The V end lost 3 bases, the J end lost 1 base, and 9 bases lay between the germline ends. For the CDR3, the DNA is TGTGCCAGCAGCTTGCTGGGCGAGAACACTGAAGCTTTCTTT. Translated: CASSLLGENTEAFF.

The V and J genes are TRBV5-1 and TRBJ2-3; 8 bases map to TRBD1. J gave up 5 bases and V 0 bases, and 11 bases lay outside the gene matches. The germline V gene encodes CDR1 SGHRS and CDR2 YFSETQ. The CDR3 has 17 residues. The CDR3 sequence: CASSLAPVAGGLDTQYF. The CDR3 DNA follows: TGCGCCAGCAGCTTGGCTCCGGTGGCAGGGGGCTTAGATACGCAGTATTTT.

J is TRBJ1-2 and V is TRBV11-2, with D possibly TRBD1 on 5 matching bases. The CDR3 totals 14 residues. Germline V lookup: CDR1 SGHAT, CDR2 FQNNGV. V lost 5 bases, J lost 5 bases, and 15 bases lay in between. CDR3 DNA sequence: TGTGCCAGCAGCACAGGACCGAAAAATTATGGCTACACCTTC. Protein product: CASSTGPKNYGYTF.

V is TRBV5-1 and J is TRBJ2-7; the D is unclear. Germline lookup yields CDR1 SGHRS and CDR2 YFSETQ. The CDR3 runs to 14 residues. V was clipped by 4 bases and J by 0 bases, with 11 bases between them. The CDR3 nucleotides read TGCGCCAGCAGCCTGGACCTGAGCTCCTACGAGCAGTACTTC. It translates to CASSLDLSSYEQYF.

DNA for the CDR3: TGTGCCAGTAGTACCGGACTGGGAAATTCACCCCTCCACTTT. Protein product: CASSTGLGNSPLHF. The chain couples TRBV19 to TRBJ1-6; D gene ambiguous. The CDR3 totals 14 residues. Trimming left V 4 bases short and J 7 bases short, with 11 bases between. The germline CDR1 and CDR2 sequences are LNHDA and SQIVND (reference sequence).

J is TRBJ2-7 and V is TRBV4-1, with D possibly being TRBD1 (6 bases). This CDR3 is 13 amino acids long. Trimming took 4 bases from V and 7 from J, leaving 14 bases between them. CDR1 is MGHRA, CDR2 YSYEKL, per germline. DNA of the CDR3: TGCGCCAGCAGCCCAGGACAGCCTGGGGAGCAGTACTTC. As protein: CASSPGQPGEQYF.

The chain has TRBV28 and TRBJ1-1; the D gene is possibly TRBD1 (5 bases). The germline V gene encodes CDR1 MDHEN and CDR2 SYDVKM. This CDR3 comprises 14 residues. V lost 3 bases to trimming and J lost 7 bases, with 15 bases between them. CDR3 protein: CASSLAGPTFEAFF. In DNA form, the CDR3 reads TGTGCCAGCAGTTTGGCAGGGCCTACGTTTGAAGCTTTCTTT.

The chain uses TRBV7-8 and TRBJ2-1; 11 bases match TRBD2. Germline loops: CDR1 SGHVS, CDR2 FQNEAQ. The CDR3 is 18 amino acids. V shed 1 base, J shed 6 bases, and the junction held 11 bases outside the gene matches. The CDR3 loop is CASSLGQRSGRAINEQFF. CDR3 sequence (DNA): TGTGCCAGCAGCTTAGGGCAGCGTAGCGGGAGGGCCATCAATGAGCAGTTCTTC.

The chain has TRBV11-2 and TRBJ2-7; 7 bases match TRBD2. The germline gives CDR1 SGHAT, CDR2 FQNNGV. CDR3 length: 13 residues. V lost 6 bases, J lost 3 bases, and 5 bases stayed unmatched. CDR3 region: CASRGGRVYEQYF. The DNA of the CDR3 is TGTGCCAGCAGGGGAGGGAGGGTCTACGAGCAGTACTTC.

The rearrangement joins TRBV5-1 to TRBJ2-1, with 9 bases fitting TRBD1. The V segment lost 1 base and the J segment 2 bases; nucleotides outside the gene matches: 4. The CDR3 totals 16 residues. Germline V gene data show CDR1 as SGHRS and CDR2 as YFSETQ. CDR3 sequence (DNA): TGCGCCAGCAGCTTGTCCCGGGACAGGGCCTACAATGAGCAGTTCTTC. This gives the protein CASSLSRDRAYNEQFF.

The table lists this clone with a few counts. The gene calls are TRBV19 and TRBJ1-1; no clear D gene. V lost 8 bases and J lost 4, with 14 bases in between. Per the germline V gene, CDR1 is LNHDA and CDR2 is SQIVND (reference sequence). The CDR3 length is 13 residues. CDR3 sequence (DNA): TGTGCCAGTCACCCTATGTCTCTCACTGAAGCTTTCTTT. Amino acid sequence: CASHPMSLTEAFF.

This clone was counted a single time. The chain combines TRBV5-5 with TRBJ2-7, with D possibly matching TRBD2 (7 bases). V was shortened by 1 base and J by 4 bases, with 15 bases between the two germline ends. CDR3 length: 15 residues. The germline CDR1 and CDR2 sequences are SGHKS and YYEKEE (reference sequence). The chain's CDR3 is CASSLYGRGRYEQYF. In nucleotides, the CDR3 is TGTGCCAGCAGCTTGTATGGGAGGGGGAGATACGAGCAGTACTTC.

This rearrangement joins TRBV4-1 to TRBJ2-5; 7 positions match TRBD2. The ends lost 0 bases at V and 7 bases at J; junction bases unmatched: 11. Per the germline V gene, CDR1 is MGHRA and CDR2 is YSYEKL. The CDR3 totals 16 residues. The DNA for the CDR3 is TGCGCCAGCAGCCAAGATTTTGGCGGGAGCGTAGGGACCCAGTACTTC. Amino acid sequence: CASSQDFGGSVGTQYF.

This clone was detected only a few times. V and J are TRBV4-1 and TRBJ2-6, with no clear D. CDR1 is MGHRA and CDR2 is YSYEKL in the germline V gene. V lost 0 bases, J lost 0 bases, and 12 bases lay in between. The CDR3 is 18 amino acids. Here the CDR3 DNA reads TGCGCCAGCAGCCAAGATGCCGCAGCGAACTCTGGGGCCAACGTCCTGACTTTC. Amino acids: CASSQDAAANSGANVLTF.

The rearrangement links TRBV3-1 (or the pseudogene TRBV3-2) to TRBJ1-2; D possibly corresponds to TRBD1 (5 bases). CDR3 length: 16 residues. V was pared by 1 base and J by 3 bases, with 15 bases between. Germline lookup yields CDR1 LGHDT and CDR2 YNNKEL (reference sequence). The DNA of the CDR3 is TGTGCCAGCAGCCAAGCTTCGGGGGTGGGAGACTATGGCTACACCTTC. Protein: CASSQASGVGDYGYTF.

The V call is TRBV7-9, the J call TRBJ1-1, with 8 nucleotides matching TRBD1. Germline-derived CDR1 and CDR2 are SEHNR and FQNEAQ (reference sequence). The CDR3 contains 15 residues. Trimming at V came to 5 bases and at J to 6 bases, leaving 11 bases not matched to a gene. CDR3 in amino acids: CASSPGTGGVAEAFF. CDR3 DNA sequence: TGTGCCAGCAGCCCTGGGACAGGTGGGGTAGCTGAAGCTTTCTTT.

V and J are TRBV3-1 (or the pseudogene TRBV3-2) and TRBJ2-1, with TRBD2 identical over 12 bases. The V and J ends lost 0 bases and 10 bases, in that order; junction bases with no gene match: 4. The germline V gene encodes CDR1 LGHDT and CDR2 YNNKEL (reference sequence). The CDR3 has 15 residues. The CDR3 DNA is TGTGCCAGCAGCCAAGATCGAACTAGCGGGAGGGAGCAGTTCTTC. Protein: CASSQDRTSGREQFF.

The rearrangement uses TRBV19 and TRBJ2-2; 8 bases are a match to TRBD2. The V segment lost 9 bases and the J segment 5 bases; nucleotides outside the gene matches: 11. Looked up from germline, CDR1 is LNHDA and CDR2 is SQIVND (reference sequence). The CDR3 is made up of 15 amino acids. This chain's CDR3 is CASSGASGRTGELFF. For the CDR3, the DNA is TGTGCCAGCTCCGGAGCTAGCGGGCGGACCGGGGAGCTGTTTTTT.

This sequence joins TRBV6-1 and TRBJ2-7; 9 nucleotides match TRBD1. CDR1 and CDR2 from the germline V gene are MNHNS and SASEGT. This CDR3 has 14 amino acids. The V and J ends lost 2 bases and 2 bases, in that order; junction bases with no gene match: 1. CDR3 bases: TGTGCCAGCAGTGAAAACAGGGGGCCCTACGAGCAGTACTTC. Amino acids: CASSENRGPYEQYF.

The chain employs TRBV28 and TRBJ2-7; the D is unclear. The CDR3 is 13 residues long. Between the trimmed V and J ends, which lost 2 bases and 7 bases, there was a span of 12 bases. Germline loops: CDR1 MDHEN, CDR2 SYDVKM. The CDR3 region is CASSLGQLREQYF. The CDR3 DNA sequence: TGTGCCAGCAGTTTAGGGCAGCTTCGAGAGCAGTACTTC.

The chain employs TRBV9 and TRBJ2-1; 8 bases are a match to TRBD1. The CDR3 totals 15 residues. Trimming took 2 bases from V and 2 from J; bases not matched to a gene: 3. Germline CDR1 SGDLS, CDR2 YYNGEE. The CDR3 loop is CASSVRGPPYNEQFF. CDR3 coding DNA: TGTGCCAGCAGCGTCAGGGGGCCCCCCTACAATGAGCAGTTCTTC.

This chain connects TRBV19 to TRBJ2-1, with 12 bases that match TRBD2. The CDR3 consists of 17 residues. Trimming cost V 3 bases and J 3 bases; bases outside gene matches: 6. The germline gives CDR1 LNHDA, CDR2 SQIVND (reference sequence). The CDR3 bases are TGTGCCAGTAGTATCCTAGCGGGGGGGCCGGGCTACAATGAGCAGTTCTTC. Translating it yields CASSILAGGPGYNEQFF.

Only one count was recorded for this clone. The rearrangement uses TRBV5-1 and TRBJ1-1, with 8 positions matching TRBD1. The V gene's germline CDR1 is SGHRS and CDR2 YFSETQ. The trim removed 0 bases at V and 3 bases at J, leaving 7 bases unmatched. This CDR3 region has 16 residues. The CDR3 DNA reads TGCGCCAGCAGCTTGGTCCAGGGGGCCCGGGACACTGAAGCTTTCTTT. Protein sequence: CASSLVQGARDTEAFF.

The chain recombines TRBV24-1 with TRBJ2-1, with 7 bases lining up with TRBD1. Trimming removed 6 bases from V and 0 bases from J; junction bases left unmatched: 4. The CDR3 runs to 15 residues. CDR1 and CDR2 from the germline V gene are KGHDR and SFDVKD. The CDR3 bases are TGTGCCACCAGTTTGACAGGGTTCTCCTACAATGAGCAGTTCTTC. It encodes CATSLTGFSYNEQFF.

The chain carries TRBV12-3 or TRBV12-4 and TRBJ1-6; D gene uncertain. The CDR3 extends over 12 amino acids. V lost 1 base, J lost 8 bases, and 3 bases lay in between. The CDR3, as DNA: TGTGCCAGCAGTTTAGGGCATTCACCCCTCCACTTT. Protein product: CASSLGHSPLHF.

This clone was recorded only once. The V and J genes are TRBV28 and TRBJ1-1; 9 bases fit TRBD1. V was pared by 4 bases and J by 3 bases, with 9 bases of the junction left unmatched. CDR3 length equals 16 residues. Germline V gene data show CDR1 as MDHEN and CDR2 as SYDVKM. This chain's CDR3 is CASSSEGQGRYTEAFF. The CDR3 nucleotides read TGTGCCAGCAGTTCCGAGGGACAGGGACGGTACACTGAAGCTTTCTTT.

In its sample, this clone was seen a few times. The J gene is TRBJ2-7, the V gene TRBV11-2; 7 nucleotides line up with TRBD2. Germline V gives CDR1 SGHAT, CDR2 FQNNGV. The trim removed 0 bases at V and 4 bases at J, leaving 9 bases unmatched. The CDR3 runs 16 residues. The DNA of the CDR3 is TGTGCCAGCAGCTTAGATGGGGTGTGGGAGGGATACGAGCAGTACTTC. Its translation: CASSLDGVWEGYEQYF. The variable domain in full, with the rest retrieved from reference TRBV11-2 and TRBJ2-7, is EAGVAQSPRYKIIEKRQSVAFWCNPISGHATLYWYQQILGQGPKLLIQFQNNGVVDDSQLPKDRFSAERLKGVDSTLKIQPAKLEDSAVYLCASSLDGVWEGYEQYFGPGTRLTVT.

This chain links TRBV6-6 with TRBJ2-1; possibly TRBD2 for D (5 bases). Trimming left V 4 bases short and J 1 base short, with 8 bases between. Germline assignment: CDR1 MNHNY and CDR2 SVGAGI (reference sequence). The CDR3 spans 14 residues. CDR3 in amino acids: CASSLSGSYNEQFF. The CDR3 DNA sequence: TGTGCCAGCAGTTTAAGCGGTTCCTACAATGAGCAGTTCTTC.

The CDR3 protein is CASSVEARVYLDTGELFF. The DNA for the CDR3 is TGTGCCAGCAGCGTAGAGGCCAGGGTGTACCTAGACACCGGGGAGCTGTTTTTT. The chain links TRBV9 to TRBJ2-2, with D maybe TRBD1 (5 bases). This CDR3 contains 18 residues. CDR1 and CDR2 (germline): SGDLS, YYNGEE. The V end was cut by 0 bases, the J end by 3 bases, with 18 bases between.

The chain couples TRBV7-9 to TRBJ1-1; a possible D gene is TRBD1 (5 bases). CDR3 length equals 16 residues. The germline gives CDR1 SEHNR, CDR2 FQNEAQ (reference sequence). The V gene lost 0 bases and the J gene lost 1 base, with 12 bases spanning the gap. The CDR3 DNA reads TGTGCCAGCAGCTTAGCGTTGGGGGGAGGGAACACTGAAGCTTTCTTT. Encoded protein: CASSLALGGGNTEAFF. The full variable domain, completed using reference TRBV7-9 and TRBJ1-1, is DTGVSQNPRHKITKRGQNVTFRCDPISEHNRLYWYRQTLGQGPEFLTYFQNEAQLEKSRLLSDRFSAERPKGSFSTLEIQRTEQGDSAMYLCASSLALGGGNTEAFFGQGTRLTVV.

The V and J genes are TRBV4-3 and TRBJ2-5; TRBD2 aligns across 8 bases. V gave up 1 base and J gave up 3 bases; unmatched junction bases: 4. The CDR3 consists of 15 residues. Germline CDR1 and CDR2: LGHNA and YSLEER. CDR3 nucleotide sequence: TGCGCCAGCAGCCAAGGCGCCGGGAGGGAAGAGACCCAGTACTTC. This encodes CASSQGAGREETQYF.